Sequencing of this TCR beta chain was carried out in a study of metastatic and nonmetastatic thyroid tumors. Across the study: It was across blood and tumor or nodule tissue from malignant and benign thyroid patients that repertoires were compared.

This clone was detected ten times or more. The antigen remains unidentified. TCRdb re-clonotyped the PCR reads via MiXCR. The table includes fewer than 20,000 clones, less than 30% detected once. Thyroid surgery took place with no prior treatment in any patient. Losses at the gene ends were 4 bases for V and 4 bases for J; bases not matched to a gene: 12. The germline V gene encodes CDR1 GTSNPN and CDR2 SVGIG (reference sequence). The CDR3 sequence is 16 residues long. Findings of the study overall: Malignant thyroid tumors reportedly had TCR beta diversity that was significantly higher than in benign nodules, in blood and tumor.

The receptor was derived from a female donor with papillary thyroid cancer or a benign thyroid nodule (not recorded which). Some clones in this sample may be carry-over from other donors' samples. The specimen sequenced was tumor tissue. The V and J genes are TRBV30 and TRBJ1-3; TRBD1 matches at 8 bases. This CDR3 is CAWTLGRGQSGNTIYF. The CDR3 DNA is TGTGCCTGGACGCTCGGCAGGGGGCAATCCGGAAACACCATATATTTT.